Shown below are 4 T cell receptor beta chains from a single sample sequenced in a study of blood T cell repertoires in COVID-19. TCRdb's copy holds only in-frame clones and misses some; the assay was immunoSEQ multiplex PCR. The sample gives around 300,000 clones, around 85% of which show up once; 4% to 5% is in the top ten. The source material was peripheral blood. The source is a woman between 50 and 59 years old with active or convalescent COVID-19.

Only one count was recorded for this clone. The chain links TRBV29-1 to TRBJ1-2; D not certain. CDR3 length: 13 residues. Trimming took off 3 bases at V and 2 bases at J, with 10 bases between the two ends. Germline-derived CDR1 and CDR2 are SQVTM and ANQGSEA. The CDR3 here is CSVEFTGNYGYTF. CDR3 sequence (DNA): TGCAGCGTTGAGTTTACGGGGAACTATGGCTACACCTTC.

J is TRBJ2-1 and V is TRBV9, with 9 bases that match TRBD2. Trimming took 0 bases from V and 4 from J; bases not matched to a gene: 11. This CDR3 has 18 amino acids. The germline gives CDR1 SGDLS, CDR2 YYNGEE. This CDR3 reads CASSVAKAGGKIYNEQFF. The CDR3 bases are TGTGCCAGCAGCGTAGCTAAGGCGGGAGGGAAAATATACAATGAGCAGTTCTTC. Together with reference TRBV9 and TRBJ2-1, the CDR3 gives the full variable domain: DSGVTQTPKHLITATGQRVTLRCSPRSGDLSVYWYQQSLDQGLQFLIQYYNGEERAKGNILERFSAQQFPDLHSELNLSSLELGDSALYFCASSVAKAGGKIYNEQFFGPGTRLTVL.

This chain uses TRBV2 with TRBJ2-5, with 7 positions matching TRBD2. CDR3 size: 14 residues. Germline V gives CDR1 SNHLY, CDR2 FYNNEI. V dropped 11 bases and J dropped 1; count of bases not matched to a gene: 10. CDR3 amino acids: CAGSGSGGQETQYF. CDR3 nucleotides: TGTGCCGGCTCAGGGTCGGGGGGCCAAGAGACCCAGTACTTC.

The chain has TRBV28 and TRBJ1-2, with TRBD1 matching over 7 bases. Germline V gene lookup returns CDR1 MDHEN and CDR2 SYDVKM. The CDR3 has 12 amino acids. V shed 6 bases, J shed 8 bases, and the junction held 6 bases outside the gene matches. The CDR3: CASRATGSGYTF. The DNA of the CDR3 is TGTGCCAGCAGGGCGACAGGGAGCGGCTACACCTTC.